In this sample, the clone carrying this T cell receptor (beta chain) turned up many times. What it binds is unknown. After removal of 5 bases from V and 6 bases from J, the junction contained 6 bases not matched to a gene. The germline gives CDR1 SEHNR, CDR2 FQNEAQ (reference sequence). The CDR3 has 13 residues. The record originates from a study of T cell repertoires in cytomegalovirus infection. The wider study: Based on public TCR beta signatures, there were indications of CMV infection and of a matching HLA type.

TCRdb reprocessed the reads via MiXCR and lists one record per CDR3 protein. The repertoire has 150,000 to 200,000 distinct CDR3 sequences, 8.5% to 10% of them found once; the top ten carry about 4.6%. Findings and caveats of the study: CMV-specific HLA-C-restricted TCR beta clonotypes dominated the ex vivo response. Accumulated public TCR beta family frequency recognized individuals carrying CMV together with the relevant HLA.

The clonotype originates from a human donor in good health (CMV status not recorded). Some clones in this sample may be carry-over from other donors' samples. Sequences were obtained from PBMCs. The rearrangement joins TRBV7-9 to TRBJ2-7; TRBD2 matches at 8 bases. CDR3 in DNA: TGTGCCAGCAGCGCGGGACTAGTAGGCGAGCAGTACTTC. Protein: CASSAGLVGEQYF.